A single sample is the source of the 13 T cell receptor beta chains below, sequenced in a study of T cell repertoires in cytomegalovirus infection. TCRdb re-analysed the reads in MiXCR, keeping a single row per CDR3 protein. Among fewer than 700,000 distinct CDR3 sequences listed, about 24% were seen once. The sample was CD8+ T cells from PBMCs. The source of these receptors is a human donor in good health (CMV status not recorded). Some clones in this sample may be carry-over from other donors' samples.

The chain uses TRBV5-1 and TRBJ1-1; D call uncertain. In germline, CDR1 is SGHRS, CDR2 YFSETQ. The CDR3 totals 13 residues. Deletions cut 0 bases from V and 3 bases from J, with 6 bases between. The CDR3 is CASSLEAYTEAFF. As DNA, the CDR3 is TGCGCCAGCAGCTTGGAAGCCTACACTGAAGCTTTCTTT.

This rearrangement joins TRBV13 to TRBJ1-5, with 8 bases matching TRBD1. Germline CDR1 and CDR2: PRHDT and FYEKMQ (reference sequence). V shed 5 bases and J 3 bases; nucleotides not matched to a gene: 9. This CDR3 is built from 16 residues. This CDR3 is CASSASGGASNQPQHF. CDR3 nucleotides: TGTGCCAGCAGCGCCTCAGGGGGCGCGTCCAATCAGCCCCAGCATTTT.

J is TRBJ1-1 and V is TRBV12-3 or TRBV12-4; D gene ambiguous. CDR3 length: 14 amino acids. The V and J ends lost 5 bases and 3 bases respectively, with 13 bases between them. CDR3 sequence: CASSPSWEDTEAFF. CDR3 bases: TGTGCCAGCAGTCCGAGTTGGGAGGACACTGAAGCTTTCTTT.

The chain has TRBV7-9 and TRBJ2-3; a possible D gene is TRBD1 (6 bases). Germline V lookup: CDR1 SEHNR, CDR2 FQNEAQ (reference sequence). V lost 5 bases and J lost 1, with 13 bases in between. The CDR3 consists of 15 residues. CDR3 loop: CASSVPRQGTDTQYF. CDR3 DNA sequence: TGTGCCAGCAGCGTTCCGAGACAGGGCACAGATACGCAGTATTTT.

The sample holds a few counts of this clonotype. DNA of the CDR3: TGCAGTGCTAGTCCCCGGACTCAGGGGCCAGAGACCCAGTACTTC. It codes for CSASPRTQGPETQYF. The V gene is TRBV20-1, the J gene TRBJ2-5; tentative D call: TRBD1 (6 bases). The V gene's germline CDR1 is DFQATT and CDR2 SNEGSKA (reference sequence). The ends were cut back, 3 bases at V and 4 bases at J, with 18 bases in the middle. CDR3 size: 15 residues.

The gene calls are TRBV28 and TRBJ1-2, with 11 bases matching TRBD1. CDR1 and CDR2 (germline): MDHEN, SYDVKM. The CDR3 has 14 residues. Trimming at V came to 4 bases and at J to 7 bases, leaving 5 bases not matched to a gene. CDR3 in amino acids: CASSSWTGGFGYTF. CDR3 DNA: TGTGCCAGCAGTTCCTGGACAGGGGGCTTTGGCTACACCTTC.

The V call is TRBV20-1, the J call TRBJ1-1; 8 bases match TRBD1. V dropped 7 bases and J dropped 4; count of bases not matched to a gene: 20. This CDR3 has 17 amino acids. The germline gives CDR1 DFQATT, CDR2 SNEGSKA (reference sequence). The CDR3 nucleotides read TGCAGTGGGGCGGGGGGGGACAGGCTCCTAGGGAGCACTGAAGCTTTCTTT. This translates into CSGAGGDRLLGSTEAFF.

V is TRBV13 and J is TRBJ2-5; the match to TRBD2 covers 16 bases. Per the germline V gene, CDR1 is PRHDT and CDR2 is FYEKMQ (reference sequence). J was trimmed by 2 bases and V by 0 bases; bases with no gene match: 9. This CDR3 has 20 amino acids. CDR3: CASSLGSGLAGGHRQETQYF. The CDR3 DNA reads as TGTGCCAGCAGCTTAGGCTCGGGACTAGCGGGGGGGCACCGGCAAGAGACCCAGTACTTC. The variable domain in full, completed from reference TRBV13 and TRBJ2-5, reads AAGVIQSPRHLIKEKRETATLKCYPIPRHDTVYWYQQGPGQDPQFLISFYEKMQSDKGSIPDRFSAQQFSDYHSELNMSSLELGDSALYFCASSLGSGLAGGHRQETQYFGPGTRLLVL.

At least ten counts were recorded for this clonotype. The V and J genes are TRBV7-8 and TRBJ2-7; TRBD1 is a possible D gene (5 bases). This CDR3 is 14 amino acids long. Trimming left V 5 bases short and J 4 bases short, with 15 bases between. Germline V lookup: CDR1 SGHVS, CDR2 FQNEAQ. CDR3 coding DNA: TGTGCCAGCAGCGCTTCGGACACACATTACGAGCAGTACTTC. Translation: CASSASDTHYEQYF.

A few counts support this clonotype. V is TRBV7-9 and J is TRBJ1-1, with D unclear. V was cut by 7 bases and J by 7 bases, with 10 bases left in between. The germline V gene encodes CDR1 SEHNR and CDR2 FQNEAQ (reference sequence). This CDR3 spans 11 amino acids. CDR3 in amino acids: CASNVQFEAFF. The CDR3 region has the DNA TGTGCCAGCAACGTACAGTTTGAAGCTTTCTTT.

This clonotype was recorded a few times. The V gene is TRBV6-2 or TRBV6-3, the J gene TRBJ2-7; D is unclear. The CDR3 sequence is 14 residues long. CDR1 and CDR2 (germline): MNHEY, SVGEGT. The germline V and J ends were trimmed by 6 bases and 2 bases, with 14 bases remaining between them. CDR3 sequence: CASRTWTRTYEQYF. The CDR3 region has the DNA TGTGCCAGCAGGACTTGGACCAGGACCTACGAGCAGTACTTC.

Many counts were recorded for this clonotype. The CDR3 is CASSSTVLRPRATDTQYF. In DNA, the CDR3 is TGTGCCAGCAGTTCGACGGTCCTGAGGCCCCGGGCCACAGATACGCAGTATTTT. V and J are TRBV28 and TRBJ2-3, with D unclear. V was clipped by 4 bases and J by 2 bases, with 22 bases between them. This CDR3 contains 18 residues. Per germline, CDR1 MDHEN and CDR2 SYDVKM.

CDR3 coding DNA: TGTGCCAGCAGTTACCCCCTCCTGACTCGGAGGGGCTATGGCTACACCTTC. Its translation: CASSYPLLTRRGYGYTF. The rearrangement uses TRBV6-2 or TRBV6-3 and TRBJ1-2; a weak D match, TRBD1 (5 bases). Trimming shortened V by 2 bases and J by 4 bases, and 20 bases separated the two germline ends. CDR1 is MNHEY and CDR2 is SVGEGT in the germline V gene. The CDR3 is 17 residues long.